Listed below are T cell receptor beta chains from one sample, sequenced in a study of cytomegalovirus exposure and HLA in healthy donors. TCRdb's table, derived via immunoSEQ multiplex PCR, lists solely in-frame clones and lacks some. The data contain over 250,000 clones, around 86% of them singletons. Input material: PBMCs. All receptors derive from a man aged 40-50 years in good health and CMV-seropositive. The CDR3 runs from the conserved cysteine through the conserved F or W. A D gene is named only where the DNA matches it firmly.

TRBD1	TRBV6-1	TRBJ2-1	TGTGCCAGCAGTGGATCGGGACAGGGTCACAATGAGCAGTTCTTC	CASSGSGQGHNEQFF
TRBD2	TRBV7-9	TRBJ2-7	TGTGCCAGCAGCGCCGGGAGGGCCTCATCCTACGAGCAGTACTTC	CASSAGRASSYEQYF
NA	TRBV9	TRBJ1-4	TGTGCCAGCAGCGTAGAGGCAGGTAATGAAAAACTGTTTTTT	CASSVEAGNEKLFF
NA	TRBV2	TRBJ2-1	TGTGCCAGCAGTGAACCGAAACAGAGCTCCTACAATGAGCAGTTCTTC	CASSEPKQSSYNEQFF
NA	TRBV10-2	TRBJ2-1	TGCGCCAGCAGTGCTCGGGTAGCGGCCGAAATCCTTTCCAATGAGCAGTTCTTC	CASSARVAAEILSNEQFF
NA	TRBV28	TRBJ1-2	TGTGCCAGCAAGGGGCGGTACTTGTCTGGCTACACCTTC	CASKGRYLSGYTF
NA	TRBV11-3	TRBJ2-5	TGTGCCAGCAGCCTAGGACAGCAGGCCTCTGAGACCCAGTACTTC	CASSLGQQASETQYF
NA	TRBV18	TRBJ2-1	TGTGCCAGCTCACCCGAAACCGAGCGGGAGCAGTTCTTC	CASSPETEREQFF
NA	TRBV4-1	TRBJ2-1	TGCGCCAGCAGCCAAGATTCGGCGACGGGTGAGCAGTTCTTC	CASSQDSATGEQFF
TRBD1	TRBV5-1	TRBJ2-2	TGCGCCAGCAGCCCGGGGACAGGGGCGGTCACCGGGGAGCTGTTTTTT	CASSPGTGAVTGELFF